The clone carrying this TCR beta chain has a count of ten or more. Its antigen is unidentified. This sample is drawn from a study of regulatory T cells in long-lasting Graves disease. Points from the study as a whole: Relative to new patients (around 1,000), persistent patients exhibited greater sharing of public clonotypes (around 3,000).

Time point noted: newly diagnosed GD, antithyroid drugs for less than 3 months. The TCR library was made from RNA that had been extracted from PBMCs in TRIzol. With iRepertoire HTBI primers and Arm-PCR of CDR3 regions, TCR beta libraries were built. TCRdb fed the multiplex PCR reads into MiXCR, producing one record per CDR3 protein. The top ten hold 18% of the sample, which has about 620,000 distinct CDR3 sequences, about 15% seen once. Germline CDR1 is GTSNPN and CDR2 is SVGIG (reference sequence). With 1 base removed from V and 2 bases from J, the gap between germline ends came to 19 bases. This CDR3 has 17 amino acids. These data were likewise used in another study, on T cells in Graves' hyperthyroidism and ophthalmopathy. According to that study: Graves' hyperthyroidism qualified as stable when ophthalmopathy did not progress within 18 months.

The chain combines TRBV30 with TRBJ2-3; D not certain. The sequence was collected from a woman under 40 with Graves disease. The starting material was peripheral blood mononuclear cells (PBMCs), obtained at new diagnosis, from a patient treated with antithyroid drugs. CDR3: CAWSGRRTLDVTDTQYF. In DNA, the CDR3 is TGTGCCTGGAGTGGGAGACGGACCCTCGATGTCACAGATACGCAGTATTTT. The full variable domain, with the rest looked up from reference TRBV30 and TRBJ2-3, is SQTIHQWPATLVQPVGSPLSLECTVEGTSNPNLYWYRQAAGRGLQLLFYSVGIGQISSEVPQNLSASRPQDRQFILSSKKLLLSDSGFYLCAWSGRRTLDVTDTQYFGPGTRLTVL.